These 30 T cell receptor beta chains came from one sample sequenced in a study of T cells in tumors after PD-1 blockade. Data came from immunoSEQ multiplex PCR; TCRdb stores just in-frame clones and leaves some out. The table lists around 25,000 clones, roughly 82% of them singletons, with around 12% in the top ten. Sequenced material: PBMCs, taken after anti-PD-1 treatment. The source is a human donor with basal cell carcinoma.

In this sample, this clone turned up once. CDR3 DNA sequence: TGTGCCAGCAGCTACCGGGCGAACTACGAGCAGTACTTC. Protein: CASSYRANYEQYF. This sequence joins TRBV2 and TRBJ2-7; D gene unclear. In germline, CDR1 is SNHLY, CDR2 FYNNEI. CDR3 length: 13 amino acids. Trimming took off 6 bases at V and 3 bases at J, with 12 bases between the two ends.

The table lists this clone with a count of one. The chain is built from TRBV6-1 and TRBJ1-1; D is unclear. The CDR3 extends over 12 amino acids. CDR1 is MNHNS, CDR2 SASEGT, per germline. Trimming removed 3 bases from V and 11 bases from J, with 13 bases in between. In DNA form, the CDR3 reads TGTGCCAGCAGTGAGTCTGGGTACGACGCTTTCTTT. Its protein product is CASSESGYDAFF.

V and J are TRBV6-2 or TRBV6-3 and TRBJ2-3; D is unclear. The CDR3 length is 15 residues. V lost 0 bases to trimming and J lost 4 bases, with 11 bases between them. The germline V gene has CDR1 MNHEY and CDR2 SVGEGT. CDR3: CASSYSGNPPDTQYF. The CDR3 nucleotides are TGTGCCAGCAGTTACTCGGGAAACCCCCCAGATACGCAGTATTTT.

This clone is deemed medium-sized. CDR3 sequence reads: CASSLDSGTDTQYF. The CDR3 DNA reads as TGTGCCAGCAGCTTAGATAGTGGCACAGATACGCAGTATTTT. The chain is built from TRBV7-6 and TRBJ2-3, with unresolved D. CDR3 length: 14 amino acids. Trimming cost V 1 base and J 1 base, with 6 bases left between them. Germline V CDR1 and CDR2: SGHVS, FNYEAQ. Combining the CDR3 with reference TRBV7-6 and TRBJ2-3 gives the whole variable domain GAGVSQSPRYKVTKRGQDVALRCDPISGHVSLYWYRQALGQGPEFLTYFNYEAQQDKSGLPNDRFSAERPEGSISTLTIQRTEQRDSAMYRCASSLDSGTDTQYFGPGTRLTVL.

The chain links TRBV4-1 to TRBJ2-1, with unresolved D. CDR3 size: 13 residues. The germline V gene has CDR1 MGHRA and CDR2 YSYEKL. V shed 4 bases and J shed 5 bases, with 9 bases lying between them. DNA for the CDR3: TGCGCCAGCAGCCGCCTATCCGACAATGAGCAGTTCTTC. This gives the protein CASSRLSDNEQFF.

The V gene is TRBV6-6, the J gene TRBJ1-2; 8 nucleotides match TRBD1. With V trimmed by 4 bases and J by 5 bases, 9 bases remained unmatched. CDR3 length: 15 residues. Germline V lookup: CDR1 MNHNY, CDR2 SVGAGI (reference sequence). As DNA, the CDR3 is TGTGCCAGCAGTTCCGCGACAGGGGCGTCTTATGGCTACACCTTC. Protein sequence: CASSSATGASYGYTF.

This CDR3 reads CASRRIQANTEAFF. CDR3 bases: TGTGCCAGTAGGCGAATCCAGGCGAACACTGAAGCTTTCTTT. The J gene is TRBJ1-1, the V gene TRBV19; unclear D gene. Between the trimmed V and J ends, which lost 6 bases and 1 base, there was a span of 12 bases. This CDR3 contains 14 residues. Germline loops: CDR1 LNHDA, CDR2 SQIVND (reference sequence).

This chain links TRBV19 with TRBJ2-3; 13 nucleotides match TRBD2. V lost 9 bases to trimming and J lost 5 bases; unmatched junction nucleotides: 11. CDR1 and CDR2 from the germline V gene are LNHDA and SQIVND (reference sequence). The CDR3 contains 16 residues. The CDR3 protein is CARHLGTSGELDTQYF. The CDR3 DNA is TGTGCCAGACACCTAGGGACTAGCGGGGAGTTAGATACGCAGTATTTT.

J is TRBJ1-2 and V is TRBV16, with D perhaps TRBD1 (6 bases). CDR3 length: 19 amino acids. The germline gives CDR1 KGHSY, CDR2 FQNENV. Between the trimmed V and J ends, which lost 5 bases and 0 bases, there was a span of 25 bases. The CDR3 DNA reads as TGTGCCAGCAGCTCTATGAGGATGCGACAGGCTTCTGCTAACTATGGCTACACCTTC. It specifies CASSSMRMRQASANYGYTF. The full variable domain, rest sourced from reference TRBV16 and TRBJ1-2, is GEEVAQTPKHLVRGEGQKAKLYCAPIKGHSYVFWYQQVLKNEFKFLISFQNENVFDETGMPKERFSAKCLPNSPCSLEIQATKLEDSAVYFCASSSMRMRQASANYGYTFGSGTRLTVV.

The rearrangement uses TRBV19 and TRBJ1-3; 7 bases match TRBD1. Looked up from germline, CDR1 is LNHDA and CDR2 is SQIVND (reference sequence). The CDR3 loop spans 18 amino acids. The junction had 15 bases not matched to a gene; V was cut back by 3 bases and J by 4 bases. CDR3 residues: CASSIRGESTGYGNTIYF. CDR3 coding DNA: TGTGCCAGTAGTATCCGAGGGGAATCGACAGGGTACGGAAACACCATATATTTT.

The V and J genes are TRBV2 and TRBJ2-1; a possible D gene is TRBD2 (5 bases). V was clipped by 4 bases and J by 2 bases, with 15 bases between them. The CDR3 sequence is 16 residues long. The germline gives CDR1 SNHLY, CDR2 FYNNEI. As DNA, the CDR3 is TGTGCCAGCAGTGCGACCCGGGGAGTGGCCTACAATGAGCAGTTCTTC. It specifies CASSATRGVAYNEQFF.

The chain joins TRBV5-1 to TRBJ1-1; 7 nucleotides match TRBD1. Looked up from germline, CDR1 is SGHRS and CDR2 is YFSETQ. This CDR3 has 15 amino acids. V trimming: 0 bases; J trimming: 4 bases; junction bases outside the gene matches: 6. The CDR3 DNA is TGCGCCAGCAGCTTGGCAGGGGGGGCAGGCACTGAAGCTTTCTTT. Translating gives CASSLAGGAGTEAFF.

The chain joins TRBV18 to TRBJ1-1; D gene unclear. Germline loops: CDR1 KGHSH, CDR2 LQKENI. The CDR3 runs 14 residues. With 1 base removed from V and 3 bases from J, the gap between germline ends came to 9 bases. Here the CDR3 DNA reads TGTGCCAGCTCACCACAGGGTATGGACACTGAAGCTTTCTTT. Residues: CASSPQGMDTEAFF.

The chain combines TRBV27 with TRBJ2-7; 9 bases are a match to TRBD2. Germline V gene data show CDR1 as MNHEY and CDR2 as SMNVEV (reference sequence). V lost 10 bases and J lost 0; bases outside the gene matches: 10. The CDR3 covers 15 residues. In DNA form, the CDR3 reads TGTGCCAATCCACAGATACTAGCGGGCTCCTACGAGCAGTACTTC. It encodes CANPQILAGSYEQYF.

The J gene is TRBJ1-1, the V gene TRBV5-1, with D uncertain. The ends were cut back, 6 bases at V and 4 bases at J, with 16 bases in the middle. The length of the CDR3 is 14 residues. Germline V lookup: CDR1 SGHRS, CDR2 YFSETQ. The CDR3 sequence: CASTTGEGVTEAFF. The DNA for the CDR3 is TGCGCCAGCACCACGGGAGAAGGTGTCACTGAAGCTTTCTTT.

The J gene is TRBJ2-1, the V gene TRBV12-3 or TRBV12-4; no clear D. This CDR3 has 13 amino acids. V was clipped by 5 bases and J by 5 bases, with 10 bases between them. The CDR3 DNA reads as TGTGCCAGCAGTACCGGGTTAGACAATGAGCAGTTCTTC. Translation gives CASSTGLDNEQFF.

This chain links TRBV6-5 with TRBJ2-7; D is tentatively TRBD1 or TRBD2 (5 bases each). Germline assignment: CDR1 MNHEY and CDR2 SVGAGI. This CDR3 contains 14 residues. V lost 8 bases and J lost 0, with 14 bases in between. CDR3 sequence (DNA): TGTGCCAGCCTGTTACGGGGCATCTCCTACGAGCAGTACTTC. Protein: CASLLRGISYEQYF.

The chain is built from TRBV3-1 (or the pseudogene TRBV3-2) and TRBJ2-5; 12 positions agree with TRBD2. Germline lookup yields CDR1 LGHDT and CDR2 YNNKEL (reference sequence). This CDR3 region has 12 residues. V shed 2 bases, J shed 13 bases, and the junction held 2 bases outside the gene matches. The CDR3 DNA reads as TGTGCCAGCAGCCAATCGGGACTAGCGGGGTACTTC. Translating it yields CASSQSGLAGYF.

This clone was observed once. This chain links TRBV5-1 with TRBJ1-1; 10 bases fit TRBD1. Germline V gives CDR1 SGHRS, CDR2 YFSETQ. The CDR3 is 18 residues long. The junction had 14 bases not matched to a gene; V was cut back by 0 bases and J by 6 bases. For the CDR3, the DNA is TGCGCCAGCAGCTTGGCCAGTTGGGACAGGGGTTCTTATGCTGAAGCTTTCTTT. This encodes CASSLASWDRGSYAEAFF. Together with reference TRBV5-1 and TRBJ1-1, the CDR3 gives the full variable domain: KAGVTQTPRYLIKTRGQQVTLSCSPISGHRSVSWYQQTPGQGLQFLFEYFSETQRNKGNFPGRFSGRQFSNSRSEMNVSTLELGDSALYLCASSLASWDRGSYAEAFFGQGTRLTVV.

The chain combines TRBV3-1 (or the pseudogene TRBV3-2) with TRBJ1-1, with a tentative D call TRBD1 (6 bases). CDR3 size: 15 residues. V lost 4 bases and J lost 1, with 13 bases in between. Germline V lookup: CDR1 LGHDT, CDR2 YNNKEL (reference sequence). CDR3 nucleotide sequence: TGTGCCAGCAGCCCCCTAGGGGGGGGGAACACTGAAGCTTTCTTT. It codes for CASSPLGGGNTEAFF.

The CDR3 sequence: CASSIEVSGFTNEKLFF. CDR3 coding DNA: TGTGCCAGTAGTATTGAGGTATCAGGGTTCACTAATGAAAAACTGTTTTTT. The chain employs TRBV19 and TRBJ1-4; possibly TRBD1 for D (5 bases). V lost 3 bases, J lost 2 bases, and 16 bases lay in between. The V gene's germline CDR1 is LNHDA and CDR2 SQIVND (reference sequence). CDR3 size: 17 residues.

The rearrangement links TRBV15 to TRBJ2-5; tentatively, D is TRBD1 (5 bases). Germline-derived CDR1 and CDR2 are LNHNV and YYDKDF (reference sequence). Trimming cost V 0 bases and J 1 base, with 6 bases left between them. This CDR3 comprises 14 residues. The CDR3 sequence: CATSRDRGQETQYF. Written as DNA, the CDR3 is TGTGCCACCAGCAGAGATAGGGGCCAAGAGACCCAGTACTTC.

The genes are TRBV10-3 and TRBJ2-1; 7 positions match TRBD2. This CDR3 contains 17 residues. V lost 0 bases to trimming and J lost 3 bases; unmatched junction nucleotides: 8. CDR1 and CDR2 from the germline V gene are ENHRY and SYGVKD. The DNA for the CDR3 is TGTGCCATCAGTGAGTCCGAGGCTAGCGGTGACTACAATGAGCAGTTCTTC. This gives the protein CAISESEASGDYNEQFF.

Notes on this clone: The sample has other DNA sequences that encode this CDR3 too. The genes are TRBV5-6 and TRBJ1-5, with 7 bases matching TRBD1. The trim removed 2 bases at V and 1 base at J, leaving 3 bases unmatched. The germline V gene has CDR1 SGHDT and CDR2 YYEEEE. The CDR3 sequence is 15 residues long. The CDR3 DNA reads TGTGCCAGCAGCTTAGCAGGGGGGAGCAATCAGCCCCAGCATTTT. Amino acid sequence: CASSLAGGSNQPQHF.

This clone was observed a few times. The V gene is TRBV7-6, the J gene TRBJ1-4; 9 bases align to TRBD1. CDR1 SGHVS and CDR2 FNYEAQ come from the germline V gene. V gave up 5 bases and J gave up 6 bases; unmatched junction bases: 7. The CDR3 covers 15 residues. The CDR3 bases are TGTGCCAGCAGCCCGTGGACAGGGGAATATGAAAAACTGTTTTTT. This translates into CASSPWTGEYEKLFF.

The chain recombines TRBV6-6 with TRBJ1-1, with a possible D match to TRBD1 (6 bases). Trimming took 4 bases from V and 8 from J, leaving 17 bases between them. Per the germline V gene, CDR1 is MNHNY and CDR2 is SVGAGI (reference sequence). CDR3 length equals 14 residues. The CDR3 sequence: CASSFLTGTSEAFF. Written as DNA, the CDR3 is TGTGCCAGCAGTTTCCTGACAGGCACCTCAGAAGCTTTCTTT.

The rearrangement links TRBV5-4 to TRBJ1-1, with D perhaps matching TRBD1 (5 bases). Trimming removed 5 bases from V and 4 bases from J, with 12 bases in between. There are 13 residues in the CDR3. Germline values: CDR1 SGHNT, CDR2 YYREEE (reference sequence). The CDR3 DNA is TGTGCCAGCAGATCGGGCAGGGCCACTGAAGCTTTCTTT. Translation: CASRSGRATEAFF. Looking up the rest from reference TRBV5-4 and TRBJ1-1 gives the full variable domain: ETGVTQSPTHLIKTRGQQVTLRCSSQSGHNTVSWYQQALGQGPQFIFQYYREEENGRGNFPPRFSGLQFPNYSSELNVNALELDDSALYLCASRSGRATEAFFGQGTRLTVV.

V usage is TRBV18 and J usage is TRBJ2-6; 10 nucleotides align to TRBD2. CDR3 length equals 20 residues. V lost 3 bases and J lost 0; bases outside the gene matches: 11. Germline-derived CDR1 and CDR2 are KGHSH and LQKENI. CDR3 sequence reads: CASSPLGIAGGNSGANVLTF. Written as DNA, the CDR3 is TGTGCCAGCTCACCCCTCGGGATAGCGGGGGGTAACTCTGGGGCCAACGTCCTGACTTTC.

This sequence joins TRBV28 and TRBJ1-2; tentative D call: TRBD1 (6 bases). CDR1 and CDR2 (germline): MDHEN, SYDVKM. Deletions cut 2 bases from V and 4 bases from J, with 17 bases between. The CDR3 totals 16 residues. This CDR3 reads CASSLITGIRSYGYTF. CDR3 coding DNA: TGTGCCAGCAGTTTAATTACAGGGATTCGAAGCTATGGCTACACCTTC.

The chain recombines TRBV4-1 with TRBJ1-1; perhaps TRBD1 as D (6 bases). V lost 4 bases and J lost 4, with 16 bases in between. Germline lookup yields CDR1 MGHRA and CDR2 YSYEKL. The CDR3 sequence is 15 residues long. The CDR3 region has the DNA TGCGCCAGCAGCCGGACTGGAGGGGGAAGCACTGAAGCTTTCTTT. This sequence encodes CASSRTGGGSTEAFF.